This T cell receptor (beta chain) was retrieved from a study of response to subunit inactivated influenza vaccine (dated by TCRdb to the late 2010s). For the wider study: To follow how T cells responded to a trivalent subunit inactivated influenza vaccine, the researchers relied on deep quantitative profiling of the T cell receptor repertoire. The paper as a whole reports these results and caveats: The authors proposed that each seasonal influenza vaccination may bring in only a limited number of new T cells.

Libraries were made using RT-PCR. The run used an Illumina HiSeq 2500. Through fastp at Q25 and MiXCR, TCRdb rebuilt clones from the public reads, retaining in-frame beta chains. Merged by CDR3 protein, the rows form single entries marked with the most common genes and DNA. Here the sample has approximately 500,000 distinct CDR3 sequences; around 15% occur a single time. Roughly 11% of the sample is in the top ten clones. The CDR3 sequence holds 15 residues, the cysteine and phenylalanine included. The DNA shown is the 45-base CDR3, in frame from base 1. From a lookup of the germline V gene, CDR1 and CDR2 are SGHTA and FQGNSA. V and J are trimmed by 2 bases and 4 bases, and the gene matches miss 3 bases of the junction. On this clonotype: Its antigen specificity is not known. Qualities for individual bases were not recorded, and no much larger clone is one base off.

The rearrangement joined TRBV7-2 to TRBJ2-5, with TRBD2 matching 11 junction bases. This material consisted of PBMCs from blood, taken approximately 13 days after vaccination. The clonotype originates from a man aged 45 to 65 who received an inactivated influenza vaccine. Donor details come from another sample of the same person, matched by shared clones. This receptor carries the CDR3 CASSLTGLAGETQYF. Read as DNA, the sequence is TGTGCCAGCAGCTTAACTGGACTAGCGGGAGAGACCCAGTACTTC.